This T cell receptor beta chain was recovered during a study of blood T cell repertoires in COVID-19. Turning to the study itself: Acute and convalescent COVID-19 samples came from the United States, Italy and Spain. The analysed material was cDNA or gDNA that came from T cells, B-cell-depleted T cells, or PBMCs.

V was shortened by 7 bases and J by 5 bases, with 14 bases between the two germline ends. Germline CDR1 and CDR2: KGHSH and LQKENI. The CDR3 contains 14 residues. Per the original data handling: It was from reference gene primer amplification that nucleated cell counts were estimated. TCRdb's table, derived via immunoSEQ multiplex PCR, lists solely in-frame clones and lacks some. The V and J calls and the clone size are those of that table, but D and trimming were determined from the DNA. The table records over 100,000 clones, 70% to 90% of them present only once. This clone was seen a few times. The TCR was taken from a man in his forties or fifties with acute or convalescent COVID-19. This chain uses TRBV18 with TRBJ2-2; a possible D gene is TRBD1 (5 bases). Sequenced sample: peripheral blood. The CDR3 coding sequence is TGTGCCAGCTGCGACAGCCTACGTACCGGGGAGCTGTTTTTT. Amino acid sequence: CASCDSLRTGELFF.